The clone carrying this T cell receptor beta chain was detected once. Its antigen is unknown. The data derive from a study of OX40 agonist ivuxolimab in advanced cancers. Findings of the study overall: Partial responders at 0.1-3.0 mg/kg had among the lowest clonal expansion. Clonal expansion by week 6 occurred in CD4+ and CD8+ blood T cells (at 0.1 to 3.0 mg/kg).

CDR1 is SGHTA and CDR2 is FQGNSA in the germline V gene. The CDR3 totals 13 residues. V was pared by 5 bases and J by 5 bases, with 5 bases of the junction left unmatched. Measured with immunoSEQ multiplex PCR; TCRdb has only the in-frame clones, and not every one. The table has more than 11,000 clones, around 80% seen once. The specimen was CD4+ or CD8+ T cells sorted from blood, collected in a trial of the OX40 agonist ivuxolimab. The TCR originated in an adult with an advanced solid tumor such as melanoma, head and neck, liver or kidney cancer. The chain uses TRBV7-2 and TRBJ2-7, with TRBD1 matching over 8 bases. For the CDR3, the DNA is TGTGCCAGCAGCCCCAGGACAGGGAACGAGCAGTACTTC. Protein product: CASSPRTGNEQYF.